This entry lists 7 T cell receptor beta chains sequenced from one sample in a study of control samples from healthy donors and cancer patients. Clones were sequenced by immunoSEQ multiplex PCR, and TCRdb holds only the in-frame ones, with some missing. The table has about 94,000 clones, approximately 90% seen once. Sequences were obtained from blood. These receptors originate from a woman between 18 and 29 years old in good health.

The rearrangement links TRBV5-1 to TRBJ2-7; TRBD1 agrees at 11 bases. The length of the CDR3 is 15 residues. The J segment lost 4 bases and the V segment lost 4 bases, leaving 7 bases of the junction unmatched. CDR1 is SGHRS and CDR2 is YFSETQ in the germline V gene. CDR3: CASSPRDRGNYEQYF. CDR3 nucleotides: TGCGCCAGCAGCCCAAGGGACAGGGGGAATTACGAGCAGTACTTC.

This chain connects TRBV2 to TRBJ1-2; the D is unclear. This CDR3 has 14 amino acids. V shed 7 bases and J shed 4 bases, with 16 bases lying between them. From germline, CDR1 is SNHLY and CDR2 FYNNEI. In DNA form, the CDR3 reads TGTGCCAGCACCGAACGAGGGTTTGTCTATGGCTACACCTTC. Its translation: CASTERGFVYGYTF.

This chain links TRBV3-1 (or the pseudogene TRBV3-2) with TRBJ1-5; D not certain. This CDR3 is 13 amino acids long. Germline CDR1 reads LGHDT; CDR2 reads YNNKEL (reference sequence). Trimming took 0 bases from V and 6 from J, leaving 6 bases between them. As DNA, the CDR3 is TGTGCCAGCAGCCAAGATCCGGGTCAGCCCCAGCATTTT. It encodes CASSQDPGQPQHF.

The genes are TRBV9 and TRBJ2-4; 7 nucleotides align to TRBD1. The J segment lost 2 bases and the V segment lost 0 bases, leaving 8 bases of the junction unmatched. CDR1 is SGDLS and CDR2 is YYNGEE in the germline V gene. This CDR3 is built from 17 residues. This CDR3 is CASSVDVGGESKNIQYF. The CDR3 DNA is TGTGCCAGCAGCGTAGACGTAGGGGGCGAATCCAAAAACATTCAGTACTTC.

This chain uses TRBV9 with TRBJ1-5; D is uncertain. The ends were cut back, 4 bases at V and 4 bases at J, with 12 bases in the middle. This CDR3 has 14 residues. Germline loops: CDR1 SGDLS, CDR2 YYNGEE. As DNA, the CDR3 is TGTGCCAGCAGCCGTGGGTGGAATAATCAGCCCCAGCATTTT. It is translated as CASSRGWNNQPQHF.

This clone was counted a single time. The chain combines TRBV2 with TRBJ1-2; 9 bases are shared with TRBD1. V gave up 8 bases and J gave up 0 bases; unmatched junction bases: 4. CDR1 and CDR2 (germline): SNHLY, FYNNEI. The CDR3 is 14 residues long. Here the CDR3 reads CASGTGPANYGYTF. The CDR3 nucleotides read TGTGCCAGCGGGACAGGGCCAGCTAACTATGGCTACACCTTC.

The CDR3 DNA sequence: TGTGCCACCAGTGAGTCCTCGGCGGGGTTGTTAGATACGCAGTATTTT. Protein sequence: CATSESSAGLLDTQYF. This chain links TRBV24-1 with TRBJ2-3; perhaps TRBD2 as D (6 bases). The CDR3 runs 16 residues. CDR1 and CDR2 (germline): KGHDR, SFDVKD. The V gene lost 4 bases and the J gene lost 5 bases, with 18 bases spanning the gap.